This T cell receptor beta chain is drawn from a study of blood T cell repertoires in COVID-19. Turning to the study itself: Nucleic acid was either cDNA or gDNA, and it came from T cells, B-cell-depleted T cells, or PBMCs.

A Seattle source enrolled patients during active infection and followed them longitudinally. Libraries were prepared by immunoSEQ multiplex PCR; TCRdb keeps only in-frame clonotypes and omits some of them. Of 120,000 or so clones detected, roughly 90% appear once; the ten largest clones hold roughly 4%. The CDR3 is 14 residues long. Germline V gene lookup returns CDR1 MNHEY and CDR2 SMNVEV (reference sequence). V lost 3 bases and J 2 bases, leaving 8 bases between the germline ends. The sample was peripheral blood. The clonotype comes from a woman aged 60-70 years with COVID-19, enrolled during active disease. V gene TRBV27 combines with J gene TRBJ1-3; D is perhaps TRBD1 (6 bases). This chain's CDR3 is CASSFSGAGNTIYF. CDR3 DNA sequence: TGTGCCAGCAGTTTCTCAGGGGCTGGAAACACCATATATTTT.